This TCR beta chain was documented in a study of blood T cell repertoires in COVID-19. Study as a whole: COVID-19 samples, acute and convalescent, were from the United States, Italy and Spain. The analysed material was cDNA or gDNA that came from T cells, B-cell-depleted T cells, or PBMCs.

The germline V gene has CDR1 SGHDN and CDR2 FVKESK. Between the trimmed V and J ends, which lost 0 bases and 6 bases, there was a span of 15 bases. This CDR3 region has 15 residues. In the authors' workflow: How many nucleated cells were present was estimated from reference gene primer amplification. Method: immunoSEQ multiplex PCR; TCRdb's copy keeps in-frame clones and lacks some. V, J and clone size are taken as reported in that table, and D and trimming were inferred from the DNA itself. This sample has roughly 130,000 clones, with approximately 80% found just once. Sequenced material: peripheral blood. The sequence came from a man aged 40-50 years with active or convalescent COVID-19. The chain carries TRBV14 and TRBJ2-7, with D possibly TRBD1 on 5 matching bases. CDR3 amino acids: CASSQEVIGAREQYF. The CDR3 DNA sequence: TGTGCCAGCAGCCAAGAGGTCATAGGGGCTCGCGAGCAGTACTTC.